This T cell receptor (beta chain) was recorded in a study of shared clonotypes between healthy human individuals. Broader study findings: Even with large depth, rarefaction showed that sorted-subset sequencing was incomplete.

Naive CD8 cells comprised CD45RO-negative, CCR7-positively selected cells, excluding terminally differentiated effector memory CD45RA+ cells. In regard to this clone: Its antigen is not known.

The V gene end was trimmed by 0 bases and the J gene end by 6 bases; junction bases not matched to a gene: 8. This CDR3 comprises 16 residues. Germline CDR1 is LGHNA and CDR2 is YSLEER. Clones were sequenced by immunoSEQ multiplex PCR, and TCRdb holds only the in-frame ones, with some missing. The sample has roughly 890,000 clones; 80% to 95% are singletons. V usage is TRBV4-3 and J usage is TRBJ1-2; TRBD1 matches at 9 bases. This TCR derives from a man aged 30-40 years in good health. The sequencing input was naive CD8+ T cells sorted from blood. The chain's CDR3 is CASSQDLNRGQDGYTF. CDR3 bases: TGCGCCAGCAGCCAAGATCTGAACAGGGGGCAAGATGGCTACACCTTC.